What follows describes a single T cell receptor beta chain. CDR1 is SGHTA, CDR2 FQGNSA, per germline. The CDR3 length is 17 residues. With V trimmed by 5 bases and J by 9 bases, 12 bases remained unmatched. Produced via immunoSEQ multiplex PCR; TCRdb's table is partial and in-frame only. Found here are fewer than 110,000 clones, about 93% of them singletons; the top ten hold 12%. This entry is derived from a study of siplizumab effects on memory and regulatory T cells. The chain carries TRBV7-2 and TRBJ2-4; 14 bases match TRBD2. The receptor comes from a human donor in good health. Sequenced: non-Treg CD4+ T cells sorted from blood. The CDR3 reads CASSLGTSGSFGRIQYF. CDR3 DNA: TGTGCCAGCAGCCTGGGGACTAGCGGGAGTTTTGGGCGCATTCAGTACTTC.